The 10 T cell receptor beta chains below come from one sample, sequenced in a study of T cell responses to AZD1222 COVID-19 vaccine. Generated by immunoSEQ multiplex PCR, the TCRdb table keeps only in-frame clones and is missing some. The sample yields 150,000 to 200,000 clones, just over 90% seen once. The sequencing here drew on peripheral blood, taken 28 days after the second AZD1222 dose. These receptors all come from an adult who received the AZD1222 COVID-19 vaccine.

The gene calls are TRBV4-1 and TRBJ2-2; D not certain. The CDR3 length is 14 residues. Germline assignment: CDR1 MGHRA and CDR2 YSYEKL. Trimming took off 6 bases at V and 5 bases at J, with 13 bases between the two ends. CDR3 nucleotide sequence: TGCGCCAGCAGACCGATCCTCAAAACCGGGGAGCTGTTTTTT. Translation: CASRPILKTGELFF.

The CDR3 protein is CASSDPGQGGQHF. The CDR3, as DNA: TGTGCCAGCAGTGATCCGGGACAGGGCGGTCAGCATTTT. V gene TRBV6-1 combines with J gene TRBJ1-5, with 9 bases aligning to TRBD1. Germline V gene sequence: CDR1 MNHNS, CDR2 SASEGT. This CDR3 contains 13 residues. V was pared by 3 bases and J by 13 bases, with 7 bases of the junction left unmatched.

The J gene is TRBJ2-1, the V gene TRBV5-1; maybe TRBD1 (5 bases). Between the trimmed V and J ends, which lost 2 bases and 9 bases, there was a span of 21 bases. Germline V gene lookup returns CDR1 SGHRS and CDR2 YFSETQ. CDR3 length equals 16 residues. CDR3 sequence: CASSLNGQGSTGEQFF. The CDR3 DNA is TGCGCCAGCAGCTTAAACGGGCAGGGAAGTACGGGTGAGCAGTTCTTC.

The CDR3 spells CASSFLGQLSPYGYTF. In DNA, the CDR3 is TGTGCCAGCAGCTTTTTGGGACAGTTGAGTCCTTATGGCTACACCTTC. V is TRBV9 and J is TRBJ1-2; the match to TRBD1 covers 7 bases. CDR3 length: 16 residues. Germline values: CDR1 SGDLS, CDR2 YYNGEE. V trimming: 4 bases; J trimming: 5 bases; junction bases outside the gene matches: 14. Combining the CDR3 with reference TRBV9 and TRBJ1-2 gives the whole variable domain DSGVTQTPKHLITATGQRVTLRCSPRSGDLSVYWYQQSLDQGLQFLIQYYNGEERAKGNILERFSAQQFPDLHSELNLSSLELGDSALYFCASSFLGQLSPYGYTFGSGTRLTVV.

This rearrangement joins TRBV10-3 to TRBJ1-3; D gene unclear. Per the germline V gene, CDR1 is ENHRY and CDR2 is SYGVKD. V lost 2 bases and J lost 2, with 10 bases in between. The CDR3 is 15 amino acids. For the CDR3, the DNA is TGTGCCATCAGTGAGAGTCATATTACTGGAAACACCATATATTTT. It translates to CAISESHITGNTIYF.

The J gene is TRBJ1-1, the V gene TRBV7-3; D not certain. V lost 3 bases and J 1 base, leaving 6 bases between the germline ends. CDR3 length: 13 amino acids. Germline V gives CDR1 SGHTA, CDR2 FQGTGA. CDR3 DNA sequence: TGTGCCAGCAGCTTGACACAGAACACTGAAGCTTTCTTT. Translation gives CASSLTQNTEAFF.

V gene TRBV7-9 combines with J gene TRBJ2-3; 13 bases are a match to TRBD2. J lost 3 bases, V lost 4 bases, and 7 bases had no gene match. CDR3 length: 17 amino acids. Germline CDR1 is SEHNR and CDR2 is FQNEAQ (reference sequence). The CDR3 reads CASSSTSGGPRTDTQYF. As DNA, the CDR3 is TGTGCCAGCAGCTCGACTAGCGGGGGGCCTCGAACAGATACGCAGTATTTT.

This chain's CDR3 is CASINLQGKNYGYTF. CDR3 nucleotide sequence: TGTGCCAGCATTAACCTGCAGGGGAAAAACTATGGCTACACCTTC. V and J are TRBV6-5 and TRBJ1-2, with D perhaps matching TRBD1 (6 bases). With 7 bases removed from V and 2 bases from J, the gap between germline ends came to 17 bases. Germline CDR1 and CDR2: MNHEY and SVGAGI. The CDR3 is made up of 15 amino acids.

This chain joins TRBV6-1 and TRBJ1-5; tentatively, D is TRBD1 (5 bases). The CDR3 runs to 15 residues. Germline V lookup: CDR1 MNHNS, CDR2 SASEGT. Trimming pared 3 bases from V and 7 bases from J, leaving 16 bases between. This CDR3 reads CASSDDTRGGQPQHF. CDR3 nucleotide sequence: TGTGCCAGCAGTGACGACACAAGGGGAGGGCAGCCCCAGCATTTT.

The J gene is TRBJ2-1, the V gene TRBV5-1; 10 nucleotides match TRBD1. Germline V gives CDR1 SGHRS, CDR2 YFSETQ. This CDR3 is built from 15 residues. Trimming removed 0 bases from V and 4 bases from J; junction bases left unmatched: 1. CDR3 in amino acids: CASSLGGQGYNEQFF. The CDR3 bases are TGCGCCAGCAGCTTGGGGGGACAGGGGTACAATGAGCAGTTCTTC.